Shown below are 32 T cell receptor beta chains from a single sample sequenced in a study of early T cells in non-severe SARS-CoV-2 infection. TCRdb re-analysed the 5' RACE reads in MiXCR, keeping a single row per CDR3 protein. Of 95,000 to 120,000 distinct CDR3 sequences listed, around an eighth were seen once; the top ten hold 2.5% to 4%. What was sequenced was whole blood. Receptor source: an adult who was a healthcare worker with PCR-confirmed SARS-CoV-2 infection or an uninfected control (not recorded which).

The rearrangement links TRBV7-2 to TRBJ1-1; D gene unclear. The V end was cut by 1 base, the J end by 6 bases, with 12 bases between. Germline V gene lookup returns CDR1 SGHTA and CDR2 FQGNSA. CDR3 length equals 14 residues. CDR3 DNA sequence: TGTGCCAGCAGCTTAGAGTATTGGGGTTCTGAAGCTTTCTTT. It encodes CASSLEYWGSEAFF.

The CDR3 bases are TGTGCCAGCAGCTTTCAAGCGGGAGGGGCCGGGGATACGCAGTATTTT. It codes for CASSFQAGGAGDTQYF. The chain recombines TRBV7-9 with TRBJ2-3, with 10 bases fitting TRBD2. Germline CDR1 and CDR2: SEHNR and FQNEAQ (reference sequence). V trimming: 3 bases; J trimming: 6 bases; junction bases outside the gene matches: 9. There are 16 residues in the CDR3.

This clonotype was observed a few times. The V and J genes are TRBV18 and TRBJ2-5; no definite D call. V was shortened by 5 bases and J by 0 bases, with 7 bases between the two germline ends. Germline CDR1 is KGHSH and CDR2 is LQKENI. The CDR3 consists of 13 residues. The chain's CDR3 is CASSSVYQETQYF. CDR3 coding DNA: TGTGCCAGCTCATCCGTGTACCAAGAGACCCAGTACTTC.

This clonotype was observed at least ten times. V gene TRBV7-3 combines with J gene TRBJ2-1; D is perhaps TRBD1 or TRBD2 (5 bases each). The V end was cut by 1 base, the J end by 9 bases, with 16 bases between. The germline V gene has CDR1 SGHTA and CDR2 FQGTGA. The CDR3 loop spans 15 amino acids. The CDR3 loop is CASSLRAVTGGEQFF. Written as DNA, the CDR3 is TGTGCCAGCAGCTTAAGGGCGGTCACTGGGGGTGAGCAGTTCTTC.

This sequence joins TRBV4-1 and TRBJ1-2; D is perhaps TRBD1 (5 bases). This CDR3 region has 17 residues. The germline V gene has CDR1 MGHRA and CDR2 YSYEKL. Trimming removed 0 bases from V and 0 bases from J, with 14 bases in between. CDR3 nucleotide sequence: TGCGCCAGCAGCCAAGATAATTTGGGGCGAGCTAACTATGGCTACACCTTC. Residues: CASSQDNLGRANYGYTF.

This sequence joins TRBV28 and TRBJ1-5; D is ambiguous. V was clipped by 2 bases and J by 4 bases, with 12 bases between them. Germline V CDR1 and CDR2: MDHEN, SYDVKM. The CDR3 runs 15 residues. The CDR3: CASSLSLAGNQPQHF. In DNA form, the CDR3 reads TGTGCCAGCAGTTTAAGCTTGGCCGGGAATCAGCCCCAGCATTTT.

This clonotype was seen many times. This chain uses TRBV12-3 or TRBV12-4 with TRBJ2-1, with 8 positions matching TRBD2. This CDR3 is 15 amino acids long. The J segment lost 9 bases and the V segment lost 2 bases, leaving 9 bases of the junction unmatched. The CDR3 loop reads CASSLRAGETSEQFF. The CDR3 DNA reads as TGTGCCAGCAGTTTAAGAGCGGGAGAAACGAGTGAGCAGTTCTTC.

The J gene is TRBJ1-1, the V gene TRBV5-6, with a possible D match to TRBD1 (6 bases). Deletions cut 4 bases from V and 7 bases from J, with 14 bases between. This CDR3 comprises 13 residues. Looked up from germline, CDR1 is SGHDT and CDR2 is YYEEEE. The CDR3 DNA follows: TGTGCCAGCAGCCCTTGGGGGGCTAATGAAGCTTTCTTT. This translates into CASSPWGANEAFF. Full variable domain (outside the CDR3, taken from reference TRBV5-6 and TRBJ1-1): DAGVTQSPTHLIKTRGQQVTLRCSPKSGHDTVSWYQQALGQGPQFIFQYYEEEERQRGNFPDRFSGHQFPNYSSELNVNALLLGDSALYLCASSPWGANEAFFGQGTRLTVV.

This clonotype turned up a few times. This CDR3 is CASRRGPLAGELFF. In DNA, the CDR3 is TGTGCCAGCAGACGTGGGCCTTTAGCCGGGGAGCTGTTTTTT. The genes are TRBV5-6 and TRBJ2-2; D gene ambiguous. Looked up from germline, CDR1 is SGHDT and CDR2 is YYEEEE. Trimming cost V 5 bases and J 6 bases, with 14 bases left between them. The CDR3 totals 14 residues.

This clonotype was observed a handful of times. V is TRBV28 and J is TRBJ1-5; D gene uncertain. The germline V gene has CDR1 MDHEN and CDR2 SYDVKM. The CDR3 covers 15 residues. With 5 bases removed from V and 3 bases from J, the gap between germline ends came to 14 bases. The CDR3 loop reads CASSKVQGINQPQHF. The CDR3 nucleotides are TGTGCCAGCAGTAAGGTTCAAGGGATCAATCAGCCCCAGCATTTT. Filled out from reference TRBV28 and TRBJ1-5, the complete variable domain reads DVKVTQSSRYLVKRTGEKVFLECVQDMDHENMFWYRQDPGLGLRLIYFSYDVKMKEKGDIPEGYSVSREKKERFSLILESASTNQTSMYLCASSKVQGINQPQHFGDGTRLSIL.

This clonotype was picked up many times. J is TRBJ2-7 and V is TRBV9; unclear D gene. The CDR3 sequence is 13 residues long. CDR1 is SGDLS and CDR2 is YYNGEE in the germline V gene. The V gene lost 0 bases and the J gene lost 4 bases, with 8 bases spanning the gap. CDR3 sequence reads: CASSVDTGYEQYF. For the CDR3, the DNA is TGTGCCAGCAGCGTAGACACCGGATACGAGCAGTACTTC. Drawing the rest from reference TRBV9 and TRBJ2-7, the complete variable domain is DSGVTQTPKHLITATGQRVTLRCSPRSGDLSVYWYQQSLDQGLQFLIQYYNGEERAKGNILERFSAQQFPDLHSELNLSSLELGDSALYFCASSVDTGYEQYFGPGTRLTVT.

This clonotype was detected only a few times. The chain combines TRBV7-6 with TRBJ1-5; no definite D call. The V end was cut by 0 bases, the J end by 7 bases, with 10 bases between. This CDR3 contains 14 residues. CDR1 SGHVS and CDR2 FNYEAQ come from the germline V gene. CDR3 DNA sequence: TGTGCCAGCAGCTTAGCCCCGCTCAAGCAGCCCCAGCATTTT. It is translated as CASSLAPLKQPQHF. Based on the CDR3 plus reference TRBV7-6 and TRBJ1-5, the full variable domain is GAGVSQSPRYKVTKRGQDVALRCDPISGHVSLYWYRQALGQGPEFLTYFNYEAQQDKSGLPNDRFSAERPEGSISTLTIQRTEQRDSAMYRCASSLAPLKQPQHFGDGTRLSIL.

The J gene is TRBJ2-7, the V gene TRBV6-1; a possible D gene is TRBD1 (6 bases). Germline V gives CDR1 MNHNS, CDR2 SASEGT. With 6 bases removed from V and 7 bases from J, the gap between germline ends came to 22 bases. The CDR3 spans 15 residues. The CDR3 protein is CASSLDRYSSQEQYF. DNA of the CDR3: TGTGCCAGCAGCCTCGACAGGTATTCTTCGCAGGAGCAGTACTTC.

This clonotype was counted only a few times. The rearrangement links TRBV6-1 to TRBJ1-4; D remains unclear. This CDR3 spans 15 amino acids. Trimming cost V 4 bases and J 5 bases, with 14 bases left between them. Germline assignment: CDR1 MNHNS and CDR2 SASEGT. CDR3 residues: CASSARAVTNEKLFF. The CDR3 nucleotides read TGTGCCAGCAGTGCAAGGGCCGTCACGAATGAAAAACTGTTTTTT.

This clonotype was detected a few times. The rearrangement uses TRBV7-3 and TRBJ2-1; 7 positions agree with TRBD2. V shed 5 bases, J shed 7 bases, and the junction held 11 bases outside the gene matches. CDR1 and CDR2 from the germline V gene are SGHTA and FQGTGA. The CDR3 length is 15 residues. The CDR3 sequence is CASSPAGIPGNEQFF. CDR3 coding DNA: TGTGCCAGCAGCCCAGCGGGGATCCCAGGGAATGAGCAGTTCTTC.

V is TRBV24-1 and J is TRBJ2-6, with D tentatively TRBD2 (6 bases). Germline V lookup: CDR1 KGHDR, CDR2 SFDVKD. The CDR3 consists of 15 residues. V was cut by 4 bases and J by 4 bases, with 10 bases left in between. CDR3 bases: TGTGCCACCAGTGACTGGGGGGACGGGGCCAACGTCCTGACTTTC. This encodes CATSDWGDGANVLTF.

This chain uses TRBV6-6 with TRBJ2-7, with D perhaps TRBD2 (6 bases). This CDR3 has 16 residues. The germline V gene encodes CDR1 MNHNY and CDR2 SVGAGI (reference sequence). Trimming shortened V by 6 bases and J by 0 bases, and 18 bases separated the two germline ends. The CDR3 reads CASRPPARTTSYEQYF. The DNA of the CDR3 is TGTGCCAGCAGACCACCGGCCCGGACTACCTCCTACGAGCAGTACTTC.

This clonotype appeared a few times. The chain is built from TRBV5-1 and TRBJ2-1; D is possibly TRBD2 (6 bases). The CDR3 is 17 amino acids. V was clipped by 2 bases and J by 0 bases, with 15 bases between them. Germline assignment: CDR1 SGHRS and CDR2 YFSETQ. CDR3 nucleotide sequence: TGCGCCAGCAGCTTACCTCCCGGAGGGAGCTCCTACAATGAGCAGTTCTTC. Its protein is CASSLPPGGSSYNEQFF.

This clonotype showed up just a few times. The chain is built from TRBV4-1 and TRBJ2-1; 7 nucleotides line up with TRBD1. The CDR3 runs to 16 residues. V lost 0 bases, J lost 3 bases, and 5 bases stayed unmatched. The germline CDR1 and CDR2 sequences are MGHRA and YSYEKL. The CDR3 coding sequence is TGCGCCAGCAGCCAAGAAGTCAGGGGGATCTACAATGAGCAGTTCTTC. Residues: CASSQEVRGIYNEQFF.

This clonotype was detected many times. The chain has TRBV2 and TRBJ1-5; D may be TRBD1 (5 bases). The CDR3 loop spans 14 amino acids. The V end lost 2 bases, the J end lost 7 bases, and 12 bases lay between the germline ends. Germline assignment: CDR1 SNHLY and CDR2 FYNNEI. CDR3 DNA sequence: TGTGCCAGCAGTGAATGGAGGCAGGGACAGCCCCAGCATTTT. Protein sequence: CASSEWRQGQPQHF.

This clonotype was recorded many times. The V call is TRBV29-1, the J call TRBJ1-1; D is ambiguous. The CDR3 covers 11 residues. Germline loops: CDR1 SQVTM, CDR2 ANQGSEA. The germline V and J ends were trimmed by 5 bases and 3 bases, with 7 bases remaining between them. CDR3 protein: CSVSDYTEAFF. The CDR3 DNA reads TGCAGCGTTTCGGACTACACTGAAGCTTTCTTT.

The V call is TRBV7-9, the J call TRBJ2-1; D uncertain. The CDR3 has 14 residues. Trimming pared 1 base from V and 7 bases from J, leaving 11 bases between. The germline CDR1 and CDR2 sequences are SEHNR and FQNEAQ (reference sequence). The CDR3 nucleotides are TGTGCCAGCAGCTTAGGCCATAGTGGAAATGAGCAGTTCTTC. It is translated as CASSLGHSGNEQFF.

The gene calls are TRBV2 and TRBJ2-7; 7 positions agree with TRBD1. This CDR3 has 13 residues. J was trimmed by 6 bases and V by 5 bases; bases with no gene match: 7. Germline V gene data show CDR1 as SNHLY and CDR2 as FYNNEI. The CDR3 coding sequence is TGTGCCAGCAGTTACAGGGGAGTGGGCGAGCAGTACTTC. This sequence encodes CASSYRGVGEQYF. The whole variable domain, filled in from reference TRBV2 and TRBJ2-7, reads EPEVTQTPSHQVTQMGQEVILRCVPISNHLYFYWYRQILGQKVEFLVSFYNNEISEKSEIFDDQFSVERPDGSNFTLKIRSTKLEDSAMYFCASSYRGVGEQYFGPGTRLTVT.

This clonotype has just a few counts. The chain joins TRBV6-6 to TRBJ1-6; 12 bases are shared with TRBD1. There are 17 residues in the CDR3. V was pared by 2 bases and J by 9 bases, with 8 bases of the junction left unmatched. CDR1 and CDR2 (germline): MNHNY, SVGAGI (reference sequence). The CDR3 loop is CASSYPGQGAQISPLHF. For the CDR3, the DNA is TGTGCCAGCAGTTACCCGGGACAGGGGGCGCAAATTTCACCCCTCCACTTT.

This clonotype came up a few times. The V call is TRBV24-1, the J call TRBJ1-5; D unresolved. This CDR3 has 13 amino acids. Germline values: CDR1 KGHDR, CDR2 SFDVKD. The V end was cut by 5 bases, the J end by 7 bases, with 11 bases between. The CDR3 DNA sequence: TGTGCCACCAGTGGGGAGGGATGGCAGCCCCAGCATTTT. Residues: CATSGEGWQPQHF.

The CDR3: CASSIKASGGFSYEQYF. Written as DNA, the CDR3 is TGTGCCAGTAGTATAAAGGCTAGCGGGGGCTTCTCCTACGAGCAGTACTTC. V gene TRBV19 combines with J gene TRBJ2-7; TRBD2 matches 10 bases. The CDR3 contains 17 residues. Trimming removed 2 bases from V and 0 bases from J; junction bases left unmatched: 7. CDR1 and CDR2 (germline): LNHDA, SQIVND (reference sequence).

There are many counts of this clonotype. This rearrangement joins TRBV18 to TRBJ2-7, with D unclear. The V end lost 1 base, the J end lost 2 bases, and 9 bases lay between the germline ends. CDR3 size: 14 residues. The germline V gene has CDR1 KGHSH and CDR2 LQKENI. The CDR3: CASSPQSRTYEQYF. The CDR3 bases are TGTGCCAGCTCACCACAGTCGAGAACCTACGAGCAGTACTTC. The full variable domain, completed using reference TRBV18 and TRBJ2-7, is NAGVMQNPRHLVRRRGQEARLRCSPMKGHSHVYWYRQLPEEGLKFMVYLQKENIIDESGMPKERFSAEFPKEGPSILRIQQVVRGDSAAYFCASSPQSRTYEQYFGPGTRLTVT.

This clonotype occurred many times. This rearrangement joins TRBV27 to TRBJ2-7, with a possible D match to TRBD2 (7 bases). Germline lookup yields CDR1 MNHEY and CDR2 SMNVEV (reference sequence). The CDR3 extends over 16 amino acids. V was cut by 2 bases and J by 2 bases, with 16 bases left in between. This chain's CDR3 is CASSLKGGWIAYEQYF. The CDR3 region has the DNA TGTGCCAGCAGTTTAAAGGGGGGGTGGATCGCCTACGAGCAGTACTTC.

This clonotype was observed many times. A read error may account for a junction end that differs from germline. The chain carries TRBV10-3 and TRBJ1-3; D is uncertain. Germline V gives CDR1 ENHRY, CDR2 SYGVKD. This CDR3 has 10 amino acids. The CDR3 region has the DNA TGTGCCATCAGGGACCCCGGCGCCGTTTTT. Its protein product is CAIRDPGAVF.

This chain uses TRBV5-1 with TRBJ2-7; 8 bases are shared with TRBD2. CDR1 and CDR2 from the germline V gene are SGHRS and YFSETQ. Losses at the gene ends were 1 base for V and 6 bases for J; bases not matched to a gene: 15. This CDR3 region has 17 residues. The CDR3 DNA sequence: TGCGCCAGCAGCTTGTACTCGACTAGCGCGGCGCCCCTCGAGCAGTACTTC. Amino acid sequence: CASSLYSTSAAPLEQYF.

This clonotype turned up a few times. This sequence joins TRBV13 and TRBJ2-5, with D possibly matching TRBD2 (5 bases). The germline gives CDR1 PRHDT, CDR2 FYEKMQ (reference sequence). V was trimmed by 2 bases and J by 4 bases, leaving 11 bases between them. The CDR3 covers 14 residues. CDR3 nucleotide sequence: TGTGCCAGCAGCTTACGGCAGGCGGGAGAGACCCAGTACTTC. It specifies CASSLRQAGETQYF.

The V and J genes are TRBV6-5 and TRBJ2-7; 10 bases align to TRBD1. Germline lookup yields CDR1 MNHEY and CDR2 SVGAGI. This CDR3 is 15 amino acids long. The V gene end was trimmed by 7 bases and the J gene end by 2 bases; junction bases not matched to a gene: 8. The CDR3 protein is CASTDGQGDAYEQYF. DNA of the CDR3: TGTGCCAGCACCGACGGACAGGGGGATGCCTACGAGCAGTACTTC.